This T cell receptor (beta chain) was identified in a study of OX40 agonist ivuxolimab in advanced cancers. Some background on the complete study: Ivuxolimab was an agonistic, fully human IgG2 monoclonal antibody directed against OX40 (CD134), a costimulatory receptor. Intravenous ivuxolimab was administered to patients every 2 weeks at six dose levels: 0.01, 0.1, 0.3, 1.5, 3 and 10 mg/kg. Among the roughly 50 dose-escalation patients, roughly 20 had hepatocellular carcinoma, about 15 melanoma, 9 renal cell carcinoma and 9 head and neck cancer. A male proportion of roughly 80% and a mean age of approximately 60 years, ranging from 23 to 79, were recorded for the dose-escalation cohort. Patients were allowed to have had prior anti-PD-1, anti-PD-L1 or anti-CTLA-4 therapy, and approximately 40% of the dose-escalation patients had been treated with checkpoint inhibitors. Three dose-escalation patients achieved partial responses, one with hepatocellular carcinoma and two with cutaneous melanoma. The point of sequencing TCRbeta in the periphery was to test whether ivuxolimab changed TCR sequence diversity and drove clonal T-cell expansion. The monotherapy dose-escalation portion (N of about 57 patients) of the phase I ivuxolimab trial is reported in the paper.

To sequence the TCRbeta CDR3 region, genomic DNA was isolated from the sorted cells. The immunoSEQ Assay was used for sequencing of TCRbeta CDR3 regions. TCRdb stores this immuneACCESS table with in-frame sequences only. Part of the clones is absent; in the studies checked, under half of the shortfall reflects unresolved V genes, and no reason is known for the rest. This sample gives some 54,000 clones in total; around 77% of them show up just once. The ten top clones hold roughly 6% of the sample. On this clone itself: Its target antigen remains unknown. One base away there is no much larger clone; base qualities are not given.

On the study overall, not on this receptor specifically: At doses of 0.1 to 3.0 mg/kg, clonal expansion of both CD4+ and CD8+ T cells in blood was seen between baseline and week 6. Low levels of normalized T-cell clonal expansion were also seen in some nonresponding patients. In the 0.1-3.0 mg/kg groups, partial responders were among the patients with the lowest normalized peripheral clonal expansion, particularly in CD8+ T cells. The antigen specificity of the clonally expanded peripheral T cells was not determined. After ivuxolimab, more expanded clones were found on average in CD8+ T cells than in CD4+ T cells.

The trial excluded patients who had a history of autoimmune disease or who were on systemic immunosuppression. Peripheral blood for TCR sequencing was drawn from every dose cohort at baseline, at cycle 4 day 1 and at cycle 7 day 1. The samples were drawn from a first-in-human, open-label, multicenter phase I dose-escalation trial of ivuxolimab. Adults with locally advanced or metastatic head and neck squamous cell, hepatocellular, melanoma or renal cell carcinoma were enrolled in the trial. CD4+ and CD8+ T cells were sorted separately from peripheral blood before TCR sequencing. The germline V gene gives CDR1 as MGHRA and CDR2 as YSYEKL. V is cut by 0 bases and J by 5 bases, and the space between the germline ends is 19 bases. Counted from cysteine to phenylalanine, this CDR3 has 17 amino acids. The CDR3 DNA has 51 bases and is translated from base 1.

The V and J segments used are TRBV4-1 and TRBJ1-2; tentative D gene TRBD1, with 5 bases matching. Sequenced material: CD4+ or CD8+ T cells sorted from blood, taken in a trial of the OX40 agonist ivuxolimab. The sequence was collected from an adult with an advanced solid tumor such as melanoma, head and neck, liver or kidney cancer. This receptor carries the CDR3 CASSQDLLDLGRYGYTF. The bases are TGCGCCAGCAGCCAAGATCTTTTGGACTTGGGACGGTATGGCTACACCTTC.